A single T cell receptor beta chain is shown here with its context. Libraries were prepared by immunoSEQ multiplex PCR; TCRdb keeps only in-frame clonotypes and omits some of them. The table has 350,000 to 450,000 clones, 80% to 90% seen once; the top ten hold approximately 1.9%. The CDR3 is made up of 17 amino acids. The germline V gene has CDR1 LGHNA and CDR2 YNFKEQ. Germline trimming cut 3 bases from V and 1 base from J; bases unmatched to any gene: 7. Residents of approximately 25 US areas, aged about 18 to 95 years, made up the participants. The entry originates in a study of blood T cell repertoires in COVID-19. In the study overall: Recovery among Cohort 3 donors was established by two negative PCRs, clearance, or symptom resolution. The analysed material was cDNA or gDNA that came from T cells, B-cell-depleted T cells, or PBMCs.

J is TRBJ2-1 and V is TRBV4-2, with TRBD2 identical over 9 bases. The specimen sequenced was PBMCs or T cells enriched from blood (not recorded which). The receptor was isolated from a man aged 40-49 years in a cohort exposed to, infected with or recovered from COVID-19 (not recorded which). In DNA form, the CDR3 reads TGTGCCAGCAGCCACGCCAAGACTAGCGGATCCTACAATGAGCAGTTCTTC. This encodes CASSHAKTSGSYNEQFF.